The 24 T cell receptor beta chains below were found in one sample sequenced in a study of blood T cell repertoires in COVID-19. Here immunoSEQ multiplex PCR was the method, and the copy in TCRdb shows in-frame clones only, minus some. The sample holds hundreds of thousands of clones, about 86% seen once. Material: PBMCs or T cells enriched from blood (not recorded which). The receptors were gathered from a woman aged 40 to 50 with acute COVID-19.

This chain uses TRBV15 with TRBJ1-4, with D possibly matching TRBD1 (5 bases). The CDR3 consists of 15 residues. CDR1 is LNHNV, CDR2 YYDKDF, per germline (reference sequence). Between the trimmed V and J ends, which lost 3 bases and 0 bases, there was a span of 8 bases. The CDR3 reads CATSRVQATNEKLFF. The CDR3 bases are TGTGCCACCAGCAGGGTACAGGCAACTAATGAAAAACTGTTTTTT.

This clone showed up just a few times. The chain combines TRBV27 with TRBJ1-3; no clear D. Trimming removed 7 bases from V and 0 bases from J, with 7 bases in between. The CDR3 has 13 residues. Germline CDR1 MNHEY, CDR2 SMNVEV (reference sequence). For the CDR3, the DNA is TGTGCCAGCATAATGAGCTCTGGAAACACCATATATTTT. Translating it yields CASIMSSGNTIYF.

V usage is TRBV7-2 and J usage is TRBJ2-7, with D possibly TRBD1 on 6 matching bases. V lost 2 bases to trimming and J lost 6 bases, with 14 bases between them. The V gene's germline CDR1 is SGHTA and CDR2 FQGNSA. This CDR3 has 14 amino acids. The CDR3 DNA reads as TGTGCCAGCAGCTTATCGTCTCACAGGGTCGAGCAGTACTTC. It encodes CASSLSSHRVEQYF.

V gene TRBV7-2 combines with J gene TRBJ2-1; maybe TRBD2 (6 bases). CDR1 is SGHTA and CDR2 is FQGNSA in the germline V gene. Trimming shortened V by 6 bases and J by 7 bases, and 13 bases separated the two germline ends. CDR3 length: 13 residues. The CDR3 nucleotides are TGTGCCAGCAGGAAAGGCGGGAAAAATGAGCAGTTCTTC. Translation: CASRKGGKNEQFF.

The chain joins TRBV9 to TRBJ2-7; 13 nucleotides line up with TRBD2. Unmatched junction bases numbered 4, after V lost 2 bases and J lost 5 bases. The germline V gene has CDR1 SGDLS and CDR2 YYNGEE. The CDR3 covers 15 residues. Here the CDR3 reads CASSVGLAGVHEQYF. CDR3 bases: TGTGCCAGCAGCGTCGGACTAGCGGGAGTCCACGAGCAGTACTTC.

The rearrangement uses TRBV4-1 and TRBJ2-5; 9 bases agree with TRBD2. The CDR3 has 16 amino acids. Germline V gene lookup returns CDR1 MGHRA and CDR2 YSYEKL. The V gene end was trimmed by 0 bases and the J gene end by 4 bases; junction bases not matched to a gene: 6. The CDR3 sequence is CASSQDPGTSRETQYF. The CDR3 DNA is TGCGCCAGCAGCCAAGACCCCGGGACTAGCCGAGAGACCCAGTACTTC.

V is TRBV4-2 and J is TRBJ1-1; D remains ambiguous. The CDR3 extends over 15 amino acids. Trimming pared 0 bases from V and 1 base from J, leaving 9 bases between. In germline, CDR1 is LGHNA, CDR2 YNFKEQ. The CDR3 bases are TGTGCCAGCAGCCAAGAAGCCAGGAAGAACACTGAAGCTTTCTTT. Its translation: CASSQEARKNTEAFF.

In DNA form, the CDR3 reads TGTGCCAGCATCCAAGCGGGAGCCTACAATGAGCAGTTCTTC. It encodes CASIQAGAYNEQFF. This chain joins TRBV7-9 and TRBJ2-1; 8 nucleotides agree with TRBD2. Per germline, CDR1 SEHNR and CDR2 FQNEAQ (reference sequence). The CDR3 has 14 amino acids. V was pared by 7 bases and J by 2 bases, with 4 bases of the junction left unmatched.

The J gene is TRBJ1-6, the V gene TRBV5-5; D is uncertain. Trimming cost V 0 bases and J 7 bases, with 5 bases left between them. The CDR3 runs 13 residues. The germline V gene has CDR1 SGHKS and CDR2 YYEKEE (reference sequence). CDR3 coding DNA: TGTGCCAGCAGCTTGGCCGGGAATTCACCCCTCCACTTT. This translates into CASSLAGNSPLHF.

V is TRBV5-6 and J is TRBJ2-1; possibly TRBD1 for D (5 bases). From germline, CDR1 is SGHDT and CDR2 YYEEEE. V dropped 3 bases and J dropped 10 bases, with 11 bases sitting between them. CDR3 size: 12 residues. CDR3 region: CASSSWGMEQFF. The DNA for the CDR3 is TGTGCCAGCAGCTCTTGGGGCATGGAGCAGTTCTTC.

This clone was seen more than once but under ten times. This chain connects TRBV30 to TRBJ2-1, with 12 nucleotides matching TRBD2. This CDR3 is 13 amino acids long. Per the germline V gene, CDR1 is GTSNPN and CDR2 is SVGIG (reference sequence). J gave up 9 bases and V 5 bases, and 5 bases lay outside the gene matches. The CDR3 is CAWETSGRREQFF. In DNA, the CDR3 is TGTGCCTGGGAAACTAGCGGGAGGCGTGAGCAGTTCTTC.

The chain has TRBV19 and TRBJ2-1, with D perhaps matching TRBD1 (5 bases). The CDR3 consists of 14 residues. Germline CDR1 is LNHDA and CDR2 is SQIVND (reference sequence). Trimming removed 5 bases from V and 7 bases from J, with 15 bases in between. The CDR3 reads CASSYPGNWNEQFF. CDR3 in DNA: TGTGCCAGTAGTTATCCAGGGAACTGGAATGAGCAGTTCTTC.

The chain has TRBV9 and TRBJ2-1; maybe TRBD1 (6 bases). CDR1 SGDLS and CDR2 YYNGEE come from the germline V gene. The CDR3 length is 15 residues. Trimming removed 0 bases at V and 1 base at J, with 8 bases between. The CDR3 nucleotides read TGTGCCAGCAGCGTAGGGGGGCTATCCTACAATGAGCAGTTCTTC. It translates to CASSVGGLSYNEQFF. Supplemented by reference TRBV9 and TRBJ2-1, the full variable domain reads DSGVTQTPKHLITATGQRVTLRCSPRSGDLSVYWYQQSLDQGLQFLIQYYNGEERAKGNILERFSAQQFPDLHSELNLSSLELGDSALYFCASSVGGLSYNEQFFGPGTRLTVL.

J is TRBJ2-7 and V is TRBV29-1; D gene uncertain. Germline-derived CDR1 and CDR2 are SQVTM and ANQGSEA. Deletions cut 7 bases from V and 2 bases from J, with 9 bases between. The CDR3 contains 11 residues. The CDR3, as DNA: TGCAGCGCCGCGGATGCCTACGAGCAGTACTTC. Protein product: CSAADAYEQYF.

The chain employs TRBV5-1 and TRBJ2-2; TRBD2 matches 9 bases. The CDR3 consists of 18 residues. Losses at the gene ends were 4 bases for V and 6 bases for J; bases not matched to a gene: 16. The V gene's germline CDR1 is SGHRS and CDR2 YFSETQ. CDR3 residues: CASSPLGLAGGSAGELFF. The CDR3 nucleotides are TGCGCCAGCAGCCCATTGGGGCTTGCGGGAGGGTCGGCCGGGGAGCTGTTTTTT.

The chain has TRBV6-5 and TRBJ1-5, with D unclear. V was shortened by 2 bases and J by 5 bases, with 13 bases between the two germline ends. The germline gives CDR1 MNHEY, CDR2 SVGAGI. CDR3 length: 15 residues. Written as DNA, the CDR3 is TGTGCCAGCAGTTACACGTCCAACAGTTATCAGCCCCAGCATTTT. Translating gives CASSYTSNSYQPQHF.

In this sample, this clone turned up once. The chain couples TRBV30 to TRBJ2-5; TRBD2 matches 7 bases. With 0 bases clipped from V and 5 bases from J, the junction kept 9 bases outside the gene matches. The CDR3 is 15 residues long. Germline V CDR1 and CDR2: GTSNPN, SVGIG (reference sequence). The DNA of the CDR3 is TGTGCCTGGAGTGTACAGAGGACTAGATTGGAGACCCAGTACTTC. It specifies CAWSVQRTRLETQYF. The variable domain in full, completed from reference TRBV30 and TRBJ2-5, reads SQTIHQWPATLVQPVGSPLSLECTVEGTSNPNLYWYRQAAGRGLQLLFYSVGIGQISSEVPQNLSASRPQDRQFILSSKKLLLSDSGFYLCAWSVQRTRLETQYFGPGTRLLVL.

The CDR3 DNA sequence: TGTGCCAGCAGCCAAGCCCTAGCGGGAGGGCCGAACGAGCAGTACTTC. It yields the protein CASSQALAGGPNEQYF. This rearrangement joins TRBV3-1 (or the pseudogene TRBV3-2) to TRBJ2-7; 12 nucleotides align to TRBD2. The CDR3 sequence is 16 residues long. From germline, CDR1 is LGHDT and CDR2 YNNKEL (reference sequence). V was pared by 1 base and J by 5 bases, with 6 bases of the junction left unmatched.

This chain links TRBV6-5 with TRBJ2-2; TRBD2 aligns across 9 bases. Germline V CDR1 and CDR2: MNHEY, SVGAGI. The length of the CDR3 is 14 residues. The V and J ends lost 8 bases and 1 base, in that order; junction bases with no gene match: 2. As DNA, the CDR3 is TGTGCCAGCTCGACTAGCGGGAACACCGGGGAGCTGTTTTTT. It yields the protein CASSTSGNTGELFF.

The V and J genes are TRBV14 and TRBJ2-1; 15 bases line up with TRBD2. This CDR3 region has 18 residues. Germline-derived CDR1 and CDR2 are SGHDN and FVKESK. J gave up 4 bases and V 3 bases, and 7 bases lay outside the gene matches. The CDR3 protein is CASSQRTSGRARYNEQFF. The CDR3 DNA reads TGTGCCAGCAGCCAGCGGACTAGCGGGAGGGCGAGGTACAATGAGCAGTTCTTC.

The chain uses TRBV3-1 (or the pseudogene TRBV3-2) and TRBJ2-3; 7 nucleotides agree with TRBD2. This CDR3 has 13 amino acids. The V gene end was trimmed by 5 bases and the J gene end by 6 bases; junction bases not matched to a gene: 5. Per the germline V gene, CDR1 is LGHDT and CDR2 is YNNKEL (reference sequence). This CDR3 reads CASSGRAGDTQYF. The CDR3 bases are TGTGCCAGCAGCGGGAGGGCCGGGGATACGCAGTATTTT.

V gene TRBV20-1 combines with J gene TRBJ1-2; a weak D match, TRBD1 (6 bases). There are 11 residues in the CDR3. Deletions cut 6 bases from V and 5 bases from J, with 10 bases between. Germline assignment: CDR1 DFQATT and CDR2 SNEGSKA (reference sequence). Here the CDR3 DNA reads TGCAGTGCATACAGGGATTATGGCTACACCTTC. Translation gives CSAYRDYGYTF.

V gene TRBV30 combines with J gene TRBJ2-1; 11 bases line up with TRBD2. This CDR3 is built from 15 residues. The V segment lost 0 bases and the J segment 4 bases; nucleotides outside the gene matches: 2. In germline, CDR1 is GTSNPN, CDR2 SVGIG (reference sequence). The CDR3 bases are TGTGCCTGGAGTGTACCTAGCGGGGGGTACAATGAGCAGTTCTTC. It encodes CAWSVPSGGYNEQFF.

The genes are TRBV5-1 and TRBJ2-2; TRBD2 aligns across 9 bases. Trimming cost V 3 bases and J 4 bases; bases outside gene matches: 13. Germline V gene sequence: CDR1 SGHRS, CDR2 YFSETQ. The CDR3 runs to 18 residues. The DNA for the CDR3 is TGCGCCAGCAGCTCTAGCTTCGGGAGCGGGAGGACCACCGGGGAGCTGTTTTTT. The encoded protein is CASSSSFGSGRTTGELFF.